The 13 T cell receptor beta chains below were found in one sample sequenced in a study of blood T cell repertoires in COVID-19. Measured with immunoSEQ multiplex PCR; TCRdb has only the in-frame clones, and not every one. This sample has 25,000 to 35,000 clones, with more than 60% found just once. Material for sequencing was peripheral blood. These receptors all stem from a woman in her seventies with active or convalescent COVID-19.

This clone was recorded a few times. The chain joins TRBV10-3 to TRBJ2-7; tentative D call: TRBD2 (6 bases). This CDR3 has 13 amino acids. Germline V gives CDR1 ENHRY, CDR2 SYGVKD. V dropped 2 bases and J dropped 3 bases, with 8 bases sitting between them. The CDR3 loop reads CAISEMGGYEQYF. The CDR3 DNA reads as TGTGCCATCAGTGAGATGGGGGGCTACGAGCAGTACTTC.

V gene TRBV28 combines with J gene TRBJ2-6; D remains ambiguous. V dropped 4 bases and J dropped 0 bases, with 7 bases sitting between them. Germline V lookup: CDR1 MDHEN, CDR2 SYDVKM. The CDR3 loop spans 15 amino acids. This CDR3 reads CASSWSTSGANVLTF. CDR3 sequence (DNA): TGTGCCAGCAGTTGGAGCACCTCTGGGGCCAACGTCCTGACTTTC.

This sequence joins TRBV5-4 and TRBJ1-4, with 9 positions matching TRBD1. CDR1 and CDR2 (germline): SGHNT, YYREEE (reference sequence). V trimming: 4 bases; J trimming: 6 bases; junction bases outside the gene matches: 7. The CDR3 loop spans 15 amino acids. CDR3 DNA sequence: TGTGCCAGCAGCCAGACAGGGGGAAGAGATGAAAAACTGTTTTTT. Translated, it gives CASSQTGGRDEKLFF.

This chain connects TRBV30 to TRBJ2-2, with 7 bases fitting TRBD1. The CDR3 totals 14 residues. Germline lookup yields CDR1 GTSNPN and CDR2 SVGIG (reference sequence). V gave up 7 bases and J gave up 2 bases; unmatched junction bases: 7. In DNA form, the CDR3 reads TGTGCCTCCCCGGGACAGCGAAACACCGGGGAGCTGTTTTTT. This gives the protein CASPGQRNTGELFF.

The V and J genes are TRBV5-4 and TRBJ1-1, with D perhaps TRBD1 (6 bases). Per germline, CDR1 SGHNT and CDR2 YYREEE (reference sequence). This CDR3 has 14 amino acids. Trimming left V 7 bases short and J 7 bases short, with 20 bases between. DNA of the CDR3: TGTGCCAGCTTCTCATTGGGGGCTTATAGTGAAGCTTTCTTT. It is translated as CASFSLGAYSEAFF. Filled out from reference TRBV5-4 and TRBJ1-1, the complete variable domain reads ETGVTQSPTHLIKTRGQQVTLRCSSQSGHNTVSWYQQALGQGPQFIFQYYREEENGRGNFPPRFSGLQFPNYSSELNVNALELDDSALYLCASFSLGAYSEAFFGQGTRLTVV.

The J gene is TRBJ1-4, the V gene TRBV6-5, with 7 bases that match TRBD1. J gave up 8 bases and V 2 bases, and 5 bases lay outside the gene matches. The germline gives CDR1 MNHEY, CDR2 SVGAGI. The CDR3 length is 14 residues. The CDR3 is CASSYDRVREKLFF. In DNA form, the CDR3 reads TGTGCCAGCAGTTACGACAGGGTACGAGAAAAACTGTTTTTT.

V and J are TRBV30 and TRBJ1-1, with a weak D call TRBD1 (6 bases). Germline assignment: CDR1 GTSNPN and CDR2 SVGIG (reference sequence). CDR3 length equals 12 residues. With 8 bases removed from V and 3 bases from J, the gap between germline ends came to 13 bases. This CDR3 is CAGGGMDTEAFF. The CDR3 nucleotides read TGTGCCGGGGGGGGCATGGACACTGAAGCTTTCTTT. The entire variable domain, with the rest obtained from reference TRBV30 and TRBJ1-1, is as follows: SQTIHQWPATLVQPVGSPLSLECTVEGTSNPNLYWYRQAAGRGLQLLFYSVGIGQISSEVPQNLSASRPQDRQFILSSKKLLLSDSGFYLCAGGGMDTEAFFGQGTRLTVV.

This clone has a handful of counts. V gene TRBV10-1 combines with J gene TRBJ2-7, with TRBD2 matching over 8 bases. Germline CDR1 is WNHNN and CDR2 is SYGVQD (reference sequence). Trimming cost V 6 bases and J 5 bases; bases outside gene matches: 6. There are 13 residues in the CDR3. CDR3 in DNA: TGCGCCAGCAGGCCGGGAGGGGGGAACGAGCAGTACTTC. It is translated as CASRPGGGNEQYF.

CDR3 nucleotide sequence: TGTGCCAGCAGCGGAGGACAGGGGGCGTGTAAGGGAAAACTGTTTTTT. Protein product: CASSGGQGACKGKLFF. The V gene is TRBV12-1, the J gene TRBJ1-4; no check of the table's D call, TRBD1, against the DNA was made. TRBV12-1 is shown as a pseudogene. The CDR3 extends over 16 amino acids.

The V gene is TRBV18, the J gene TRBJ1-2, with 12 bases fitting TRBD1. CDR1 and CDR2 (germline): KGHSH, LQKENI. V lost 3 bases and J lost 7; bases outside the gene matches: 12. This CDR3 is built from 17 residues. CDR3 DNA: TGTGCCAGCTCACCCCGGGACAGGGGGCGCGTTCTGGCTGGCTACACCTTC. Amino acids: CASSPRDRGRVLAGYTF.

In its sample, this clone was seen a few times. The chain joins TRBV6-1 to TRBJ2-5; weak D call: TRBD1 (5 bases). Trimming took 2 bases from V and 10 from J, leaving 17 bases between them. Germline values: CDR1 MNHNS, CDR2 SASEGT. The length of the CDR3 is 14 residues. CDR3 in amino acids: CASSELGPRVGQYF. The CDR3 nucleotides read TGTGCCAGCAGTGAACTGGGCCCCAGGGTCGGCCAGTACTTC.

CDR3 nucleotide sequence: TGCAGTGCTAGTCAACTAGCGGGTTACAATGAGCAGTTCTTC. Translation: CSASQLAGYNEQFF. V is TRBV20-1 and J is TRBJ2-1, with 9 bases fitting TRBD2. The CDR3 contains 14 residues. V was clipped by 3 bases and J by 4 bases; unmatched bases: 4. Germline V lookup: CDR1 DFQATT, CDR2 SNEGSKA (reference sequence).

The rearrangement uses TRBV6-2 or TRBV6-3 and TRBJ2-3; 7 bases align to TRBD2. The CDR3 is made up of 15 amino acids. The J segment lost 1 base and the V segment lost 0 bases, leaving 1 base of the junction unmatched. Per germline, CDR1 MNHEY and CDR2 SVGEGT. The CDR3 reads CASSYSAGGTDTQYF. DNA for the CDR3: TGTGCCAGCAGTTACTCGGCGGGGGGCACAGATACGCAGTATTTT.